This T cell receptor beta chain was profiled in a study of blood T cells in healthy people across ages. Points from the study as a whole: Strong correlation was found linking TCR beta diversity to naive T cell percentage.

This clonotype was counted only a few times. The target antigen is unknown. Germline V gene lookup returns CDR1 SGHTA and CDR2 FQGNSA. CDR3 size: 13 residues. The germline V and J ends were trimmed by 4 bases and 4 bases, with 10 bases remaining between them. Using a J-beta primer mix together with a sample-barcoded 5' primer, a second PCR was run for about 7 to 12 cycles. MiXCR, run by TCRdb on the 5' RACE reads, gives a single entry per CDR3 protein. The data hold approximately 1.5 million distinct CDR3 sequences, with roughly 32% observed a single time. This clonotype was sampled from a woman aged 25 to 39 in good health. The sequenced material came from blood. The chain uses TRBV7-2 and TRBJ1-2; D unresolved. The CDR3 loop reads CASSSLGAYGYTF. CDR3 DNA sequence: TGTGCCAGCAGCTCCTTGGGTGCCTATGGCTACACCTTC.